The 19 T cell receptor beta chains in this list originate from one sample, sequenced in a study of blood T cell repertoires in COVID-19. Profiling relied on immunoSEQ multiplex PCR, and the TCRdb table lists in-frame clones only, not all of them. The sample contains over 70,000 clones, about 87% of which appear only once. Sequencing was performed on peripheral blood. All receptors come from a man older than 75 with acute or convalescent COVID-19.

The chain employs TRBV18 and TRBJ2-1, with TRBD2 matching over 10 bases. Trimming cost V 0 bases and J 5 bases; bases outside gene matches: 10. CDR1 is KGHSH and CDR2 is LQKENI in the germline V gene. The CDR3 runs 18 residues. The DNA of the CDR3 is TGTGCCAGCTCACCACCTATAATCGCTAGCGGGGGAGACAATGAGCAGTTCTTC. It specifies CASSPPIIASGGDNEQFF. Supplemented by reference TRBV18 and TRBJ2-1, the full variable domain reads NAGVMQNPRHLVRRRGQEARLRCSPMKGHSHVYWYRQLPEEGLKFMVYLQKENIIDESGMPKERFSAEFPKEGPSILRIQQVVRGDSAAYFCASSPPIIASGGDNEQFFGPGTRLTVL.

This chain connects TRBV7-9 to TRBJ1-6; D unclear. V gave up 3 bases and J gave up 5 bases, with 8 bases separating them. The CDR3 loop spans 14 amino acids. Per the germline V gene, CDR1 is SEHNR and CDR2 is FQNEAQ (reference sequence). This chain's CDR3 is CASSFQRDNSPLHF. CDR3 nucleotides: TGTGCCAGCAGCTTCCAGAGGGATAATTCACCCCTCCACTTT.

J is TRBJ1-2 and V is TRBV6-1; 7 nucleotides align to TRBD1. Per germline, CDR1 MNHNS and CDR2 SASEGT. J gave up 4 bases and V 7 bases, and 9 bases lay outside the gene matches. This CDR3 contains 14 residues. Written as DNA, the CDR3 is TGTGCCAGCACCGACGGTGGGACAGCCTATGGCTACACCTTC. It is translated as CASTDGGTAYGYTF.

This clone was seen a handful of times. V gene TRBV5-1 combines with J gene TRBJ2-7; 11 bases match TRBD1. The germline CDR1 and CDR2 sequences are SGHRS and YFSETQ. The CDR3 totals 14 residues. V shed 3 bases, J shed 3 bases, and the junction held 2 bases outside the gene matches. The CDR3 region is CASSSGTGGYEQYF. The CDR3 DNA reads TGCGCCAGCAGCTCTGGGACAGGGGGCTACGAGCAGTACTTC.

This CDR3 reads CASSEGRQGMGETQYF. As DNA, the CDR3 is TGTGCCAGCAGTGAAGGGCGGCAGGGCATGGGCGAGACCCAGTACTTC. V usage is TRBV6-1 and J usage is TRBJ2-5; possibly TRBD1 for D (5 bases). Deletions cut 1 base from V and 5 bases from J, with 17 bases between. The CDR3 contains 16 residues. Germline CDR1 MNHNS, CDR2 SASEGT.

V gene TRBV4-1 combines with J gene TRBJ1-2; 7 nucleotides agree with TRBD1. The germline V gene encodes CDR1 MGHRA and CDR2 YSYEKL. With 3 bases clipped from V and 9 bases from J, the junction kept 10 bases outside the gene matches. This CDR3 region has 14 residues. The DNA for the CDR3 is TGCGCCAGCAGCCAGACAGGGTTAGACAGAAGCTACACCTTC. Residues: CASSQTGLDRSYTF.

V gene TRBV27 combines with J gene TRBJ1-1, with 11 bases lining up with TRBD1. The CDR3 covers 15 residues. CDR1 is MNHEY and CDR2 is SMNVEV in the germline V gene (reference sequence). The V segment lost 5 bases and the J segment 5 bases; nucleotides outside the gene matches: 7. Written as DNA, the CDR3 is TGTGCCAGCAGTCCGGACAGGGGGCGCCTGACTGAAGCTTTCTTT. Protein sequence: CASSPDRGRLTEAFF.

The chain joins TRBV5-1 to TRBJ1-1, with TRBD1 identical over 7 bases. V lost 0 bases to trimming and J lost 0 bases; unmatched junction nucleotides: 8. The CDR3 runs 17 residues. Looked up from germline, CDR1 is SGHRS and CDR2 is YFSETQ. CDR3 amino acids: CASSLVTGTDLNTEAFF. CDR3 sequence (DNA): TGCGCCAGCAGCTTGGTTACGGGGACAGACCTGAACACTGAAGCTTTCTTT.

V and J are TRBV2 and TRBJ1-1; D is perhaps TRBD1 (6 bases). The V gene's germline CDR1 is SNHLY and CDR2 FYNNEI. The CDR3 loop spans 11 amino acids. V dropped 9 bases and J dropped 11 bases, with 16 bases sitting between them. The CDR3 DNA is TGTGCCAGTTTGATACAGGGACGGGCTTTCTTT. The encoded protein is CASLIQGRAFF.

This sequence joins TRBV9 and TRBJ1-6; no reliable D call. The CDR3 consists of 14 residues. Trimming took 0 bases from V and 7 from J, leaving 8 bases between them. Per germline, CDR1 SGDLS and CDR2 YYNGEE. The chain's CDR3 is CASSVESPNSPLHF. CDR3 nucleotide sequence: TGTGCCAGCAGCGTAGAGAGCCCGAATTCACCCCTCCACTTT.

V is TRBV5-6 and J is TRBJ1-1; D not certain. The CDR3 has 16 amino acids. The germline V and J ends were trimmed by 3 bases and 5 bases, with 20 bases remaining between them. Germline loops: CDR1 SGHDT, CDR2 YYEEEE. CDR3 sequence: CASSSGGAGIGTEAFF. CDR3 DNA sequence: TGTGCCAGCAGCTCGGGAGGAGCGGGGATTGGAACTGAAGCTTTCTTT.

The CDR3 region has the DNA TGTGCCAGTAATGGAGGGTCTAACACTGAAGCTTTCTTT. This gives the protein CASNGGSNTEAFF. The chain combines TRBV19 with TRBJ1-1; D not resolved. This CDR3 is built from 13 residues. Between the trimmed V and J ends, which lost 7 bases and 2 bases, there was a span of 11 bases. CDR1 is LNHDA, CDR2 SQIVND, per germline (reference sequence). Drawing the rest from reference TRBV19 and TRBJ1-1, the complete variable domain is DGGITQSPKYLFRKEGQNVTLSCEQNLNHDAMYWYRQDPGQGLRLIYYSQIVNDFQKGDIAEGYSVSREKKESFPLTVTSAQKNPTAFYLCASNGGSNTEAFFGQGTRLTVV.

CDR3 protein: CASSERLAGEETQYF. In DNA, the CDR3 is TGTGCCAGCAGTGAAAGGCTAGCGGGAGAAGAGACCCAGTACTTC. This chain connects TRBV25-1 to TRBJ2-5; TRBD2 aligns across 10 bases. V shed 2 bases and J 3 bases; nucleotides not matched to a gene: 3. Germline V lookup: CDR1 MGHDK, CDR2 SYGVNS. The CDR3 runs to 15 residues.

This chain links TRBV7-2 with TRBJ1-2; TRBD1 agrees at 11 bases. Germline assignment: CDR1 SGHTA and CDR2 FQGNSA. Trimming cost V 6 bases and J 4 bases; bases outside gene matches: 4. The CDR3 consists of 14 residues. The DNA for the CDR3 is TGTGCCAGCAGGGACAGGGGGCTTAGCTATGGCTACACCTTC. Encoded protein: CASRDRGLSYGYTF.

The V and J genes are TRBV11-2 and TRBJ2-5; possibly TRBD1 for D (5 bases). CDR3 length equals 14 residues. Germline lookup yields CDR1 SGHAT and CDR2 FQNNGV. V gave up 1 base and J gave up 2 bases, with 8 bases separating them. CDR3 bases: TGTGCCAGCAGCTTAGGAACAGGACAAGAGACCCAGTACTTC. This gives the protein CASSLGTGQETQYF.

The V gene is TRBV5-4, the J gene TRBJ2-7, with 9 bases lining up with TRBD1. Germline loops: CDR1 SGHNT, CDR2 YYREEE (reference sequence). The CDR3 has 15 amino acids. With 0 bases clipped from V and 12 bases from J, the junction kept 13 bases outside the gene matches. CDR3 in DNA: TGTGCCAGCAGCTTGGCTGGGGGACAGGGTCCCTCACGGTACTTC. Residues: CASSLAGGQGPSRYF.

J is TRBJ2-7 and V is TRBV5-8, with D tentatively TRBD1 (5 bases). CDR3 size: 12 residues. In germline, CDR1 is SGHTS, CDR2 YDEGEE. V dropped 1 base and J dropped 3 bases, with 5 bases sitting between them. CDR3: CASSLRGYEQYF. CDR3 DNA sequence: TGTGCCAGCAGCTTGAGGGGCTACGAGCAGTACTTC.

The chain employs TRBV10-3 and TRBJ2-1; 13 bases are shared with TRBD2. Trimming at V came to 0 bases and at J to 6 bases, leaving 17 bases not matched to a gene. CDR1 and CDR2 (germline): ENHRY, SYGVKD. This CDR3 region has 21 residues. This CDR3 is CAISESIGLAGAAERINEQFF. In DNA, the CDR3 is TGTGCCATCAGTGAGTCGATAGGACTAGCGGGAGCGGCGGAGCGTATCAATGAGCAGTTCTTC.

This sequence joins TRBV5-5 and TRBJ2-3, with 8 bases aligning to TRBD2. The CDR3 consists of 16 residues. Germline V gives CDR1 SGHKS, CDR2 YYEKEE (reference sequence). V gave up 5 bases and J gave up 0 bases; unmatched junction bases: 8. CDR3 nucleotide sequence: TGTGCCAGCAGTACGAGCGGGAGACGCAGCACAGATACGCAGTATTTT. As protein: CASSTSGRRSTDTQYF.